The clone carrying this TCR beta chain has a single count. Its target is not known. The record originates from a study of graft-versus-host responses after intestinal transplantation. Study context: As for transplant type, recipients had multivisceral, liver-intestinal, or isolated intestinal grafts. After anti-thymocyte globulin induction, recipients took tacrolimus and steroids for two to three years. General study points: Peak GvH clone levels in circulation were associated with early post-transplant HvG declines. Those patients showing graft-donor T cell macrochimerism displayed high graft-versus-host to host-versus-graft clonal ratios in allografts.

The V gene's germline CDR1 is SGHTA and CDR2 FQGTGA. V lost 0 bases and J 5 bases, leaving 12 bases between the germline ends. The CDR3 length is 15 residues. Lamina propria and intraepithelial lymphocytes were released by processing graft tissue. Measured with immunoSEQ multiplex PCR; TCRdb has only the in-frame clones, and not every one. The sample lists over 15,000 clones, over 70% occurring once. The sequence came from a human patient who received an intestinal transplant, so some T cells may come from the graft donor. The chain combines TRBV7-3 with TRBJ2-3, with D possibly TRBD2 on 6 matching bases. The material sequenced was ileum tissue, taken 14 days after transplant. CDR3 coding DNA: TGTGCCAGCAGCTTAACGGGGAGGCTGGGAGATACGCAGTATTTT. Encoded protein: CASSLTGRLGDTQYF. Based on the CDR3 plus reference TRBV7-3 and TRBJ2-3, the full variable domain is GAGVSQTPSNKVTEKGKYVELRCDPISGHTALYWYRQSLGQGPEFLIYFQGTGAADDSGLPNDRFFAVRPEGSVSTLKIQRTERGDSAVYLCASSLTGRLGDTQYFGPGTRLTVL.